This paragraph reports one T cell receptor (beta chain). The sample is drawn from a study of T cell changes during pregnancy in multiple sclerosis. V lost 3 bases to trimming and J lost 4 bases, with 18 bases between them. From germline, CDR1 is SQVTM and CDR2 ANQGSEA. This CDR3 comprises 15 residues. TCRdb's table, derived via immunoSEQ multiplex PCR, lists solely in-frame clones and lacks some. The table has 25,000 to 35,000 clones, roughly nine tenths seen once. The specimen comprised CD4+ T cells from peripheral blood mononuclear cells, sampled in the second trimester of pregnancy. This TCR came from a female donor in good health, enrolled as a control in a pregnancy study. The V gene is TRBV29-1, the J gene TRBJ1-2; D not certain. The CDR3 reads CSVEPRQWSGYGYTF. In DNA form, the CDR3 reads TGCAGCGTTGAGCCCAGGCAGTGGAGCGGCTATGGCTACACCTTC.